Sequencing of this T cell receptor beta chain was carried out in a study of OX40 agonist ivuxolimab in advanced cancers. Study-level background: Three dose-escalation patients had partial responses: one with hepatocellular carcinoma and two with cutaneous melanoma. General study points: Dose levels from 0.1 to 3.0 mg/kg saw CD4+ and CD8+ blood T cells expand clonally by week 6.

At baseline, cycle 4 day 1, and cycle 7 day 1, blood was sampled. Sequenced by immunoSEQ multiplex PCR; TCRdb stores in-frame clones only, minus some. The repertoire holds tens of thousands of clones, with 80% to 90% as singletons. About this clone: Its target is not known. Other DNA variants within this sample encode the same CDR3.

This TCR was recovered from an adult with an advanced solid tumor such as melanoma, head and neck, liver or kidney cancer. Specimen: CD4+ or CD8+ T cells sorted from blood, collected in a trial of the OX40 agonist ivuxolimab.

The CDR3 nucleotides read TGTGCCAGCAGTCAAGGCGATACGCAGTATTTT. Translation gives CASSQGDTQYF. The V gene is TRBV27, the J gene TRBJ2-3; D gene uncertain. CDR1 and CDR2 (germline): MNHEY, SMNVEV (reference sequence). Trimming left V 5 bases short and J 6 bases short, with 6 bases between. This CDR3 contains 11 residues.